This paragraph covers one TCR beta chain sequence. Its antigen is unknown. This entry comes from a study of vaccination effects on CD4 cells after COVID-19. V lost 3 bases and J lost 3, with 15 bases in between. The germline CDR1 and CDR2 sequences are SGHNT and YYREEE (reference sequence). The CDR3 runs 15 residues. Libraries were prepared by immunoSEQ multiplex PCR; TCRdb keeps only in-frame clonotypes and omits some of them. The data show tens of thousands of clones, less than 80% seen once. It was after approximately 11 days of culture that CD4+ T cells were isolated. As their vaccination, participants received two doses of either BNT162b2 or mRNA-1273. Half the medium was replaced with IL-2 medium on days 3 and 7. Study-level points and caveats: Only a few convalescent patients and no early post-infection timepoints featured in the study. Infection- and vaccine-induced clones contracted markedly late after vaccination.

Sequenced here: CD4+ T cells from PBMCs cultured without peptide, sampled after COVID-19 vaccination. The chain is built from TRBV5-4 and TRBJ1-1, with D unresolved. This clonotype originated in a human donor who received a COVID-19 vaccine. The CDR3 region has the DNA TGTGCCAGCAGCTCTCGTAAGGCTATGGACACTGAAGCTTTCTTT. Its translation is CASSSRKAMDTEAFF.